This TCR beta chain is from a study of T-cell reconstitution after alpha-beta-depleted transplantation in children (dated by TCRdb to 2015 to 2016). About the investigation overall: The study quantitatively tracked T-cell immune reconstitution after TCRalphabeta/CD19-depleted allogeneic hematopoietic cell transplantation in children using TCR repertoire profiling. Findings and caveats that apply to the study as a whole: The apparently early alphabetaT-cell count recovery about two months after transplant was reportedly dependent on only several hundred rapidly expanded clones derived from non-depleted graft cells. In some patients, the high TCRbeta diversity seen at day 60 was put down to recipient T cells and intrathymic progenitors that had survived conditioning. The frequencies of hyperexpanded clones fell over the following months, and after one year, T-cell counts and TCRbeta diversity were mostly attributed to newly produced T cells.

The library was made by PCR. Sequencing used an Illumina HiSeq 2500. To normalize quantification of the TCRbeta repertoire, the TCR libraries were built with molecular barcoding that relied on unique molecular identifiers. Starting from the raw public reads, TCRdb applied fastp trimming at Q25, assembled clones with MiXCR and retained in-frame beta chains. Identical CDR3 protein sequences are pooled into one entry, listed with their most common genes and DNA. The sample table shows approximately 430,000 distinct CDR3 sequences, and 15% to 20% are seen once. The top ten clones comprise around 28% of the sample. A remark on this clonotype: Its binding antigen is unknown. Qualities for individual bases were not recorded, and no much larger clone is one base off.

The germline V gene gives CDR1 as MNHEY and CDR2 as SVGEGT. Trimming costs V 2 bases and J 5 bases, and their ends lie 16 bases apart. The CDR3 numbers 16 residues from cysteine through phenylalanine. The only DNA kept is the CDR3, 48 bases in frame from the first base. The treatment or condition label here, explained by the study, means: allogeneic hematopoietic cell transplantation with graft depleted of TCRalphabeta T cells and CD19 B cells. TCRalphabeta/CD19-depleted allogeneic hematopoietic cell grafts were given to the transplant recipients, all of whom were children. This TCR came from a boy under three years old who had a stem cell transplant for Wiskott-Aldrich syndrome, so the T cells may come from the graft donor. The V and J segments used are TRBV6-2 or TRBV6-3 and TRBJ1-5, with TRBD1 as a weak D call on 5 bases. This sample comprised PBMCs, mostly from graft donor cells, obtained 360 days after TCRalphabeta/CD19-depleted stem cell transplant. The CDR3 sequence is CASSYAPTAAHQPQHF. The DNA is TGTGCCAGCAGTTACGCCCCGACAGCGGCTCATCAGCCCCAGCATTTT.